A selection of T cell receptor beta chains follows, all from one sample in a study of regulatory T cells in long-lasting Graves disease. Using its own MiXCR run on the multiplex PCR reads, TCRdb lists one record per CDR3 protein. Of around 300,000 distinct CDR3 sequences in the sample, 20% to 25% were seen once. Here the sequenced sample was peripheral blood mononuclear cells (PBMCs), taken when the disease was refractory, from a patient treated with antithyroid drugs. The receptors originated from a female donor with Graves disease. Each CDR3 is given with its conserved first and last residue. A D gene is named only where the DNA matches it firmly. Size tells how often a clone was seen (once, few, many) or the class of an expanded clone, and some rows leave it out.

>.|TRBV7-2|TRBJ2-7|.
TGTGCCAGCAGCGGCCGGAAGGGCAAGTACTCCTACGAGCAGTACTTC
CASSGRKGKYSYEQYF
>.|TRBV4-3|TRBJ2-5|.
TGCGCCAGCAGCCAATTACTCAGAGGAGAGACCCAGTACTTC
CASSQLLRGETQYF
>.|TRBV10-2|TRBJ2-5|.
TGCGTCAGCAGTTATTCTTTAGGCCAAGAGACCCAGTACTTC
CVSSYSLGQETQYF
>many|TRBV28|TRBJ2-5|.
TGTGCCAGCAGGGGGCTTGAAGAGACCCAGTACTTC
CASRGLEETQYF
>few|TRBV11-1|TRBJ2-1|.
TGTGCCAGCAGCTTAGGATCAAACAAGGGTCCCAAGCAGTTCTTC
CASSLGSNKGPKQFF
>once|TRBV11-2|TRBJ2-7|TRBD2
TGTGCCAGCAGCTTAGATGGGCTAGCGGGAACCGAGCAGTACTTC
CASSLDGLAGTEQYF
>few|TRBV7-2|TRBJ2-6|.
TGTGCCAGCAGTTACCGGGCCGGAACTGGGGCCAACGTCCTGACTTTC
CASSYRAGTGANVLTF
>few|TRBV7-9|TRBJ2-5|TRBD2
TGTGCCAGCAGCTCCCCGACTAGCGGGAGAGAAGAGACCCAGTACTTC
CASSSPTSGREETQYF
>many|TRBV6-2/TRBV6-3|TRBJ2-1|TRBD2
TGTGCCAGCTCTAGCGGCCTCTACAATGAGCAGTTCTTC
CASSSGLYNEQFF
>many|TRBV29-1|TRBJ2-5|.
TGCAGCGCCCTAAACCCGGACTACCAAGAGACCCAGTACTTC
CSALNPDYQETQYF
>.|TRBV18|TRBJ2-7|TRBD1
TGTGCCAGCTCGCCGTCGAGGACAGGTGGGGGAGACGAGCAGTACTTC
CASSPSRTGGGDEQYF
>few|TRBV5-1|TRBJ2-2|.
TGCGCCAGCAGCTTGAGTACGGAGGCCGGGGAGCTGTTTTTT
CASSLSTEAGELFF
>.|TRBV25-1|TRBJ1-4|TRBD1
TGTGCCAGCAGACCCAGAGGGACAGGGGGTGAAAAACTGTTTTTT
CASRPRGTGGEKLFF
>.|TRBV11-2|TRBJ2-7|.
TGCGCCAGCAGCCAAGATAGCAGCGGGCAGTACGAGCAGTACTTC
CASSQDSSGQYEQYF
>many|TRBV29-1|TRBJ1-1|.
TGCAGCGTATGGGACGGTGAAGCTTTCTTT
CSVWDGEAFF
>.|TRBV7-9|TRBJ2-5|.
TGTGCCAGCAGCCCCAAACCCATACTAGCTACAATGGAAGAGACCCAGTACTTC
CASSPKPILATMEETQYF
>many|TRBV28|TRBJ2-5|TRBD1
TGTGCCAGCAGTTTGCTTCAGGGGGCGATTGAGACCCAGTACTTC
CASSLLQGAIETQYF
>.|TRBV29-1|TRBJ2-1|.
TGCAGCGTTGAAGATCTATCCGGCTCCTACAATGAGCAGTTCTTC
CSVEDLSGSYNEQFF
>.|TRBV7-6|TRBJ2-4|.
TGTGCCAGCAGCTTAGACTATAGGGACGGGGCCAAAAACATTCAGTACTTC
CASSLDYRDGAKNIQYF
>many|TRBV30|TRBJ2-5|.
TGTGCCTGGAGTCGTGGGACCGGCTCAAAGACCCAGTACTTC
CAWSRGTGSKTQYF
>many|TRBV28|TRBJ2-2|.
TGTGCCAGCAGTTTATCTAGTGCCGGGGAGCTGTTTTTT
CASSLSSAGELFF
>.|TRBV6-2/TRBV6-3|TRBJ2-2|.
TGTGCCAGCAGTTTTCTTGCGAGGAGAAACACCGGGGAGCTGTTTTTT
CASSFLARRNTGELFF
>many|TRBV7-2|TRBJ1-2|TRBD1
TGTGCCAGCAGCCTCACAGGGGAATATGGCTACACCTTC
CASSLTGEYGYTF
>few|TRBV6-5|TRBJ2-7|TRBD1
TGTGCCAGCAGTTACTCGGACAGGGATATATCCTACGAGCAGTACTTC
CASSYSDRDISYEQYF
>many|TRBV2|TRBJ2-6|.
TGTGCCAGCAGTGAAGAGGGACGAATCTCTGGGGCCAACGTCCTGACTTTC
CASSEEGRISGANVLTF
>.|TRBV12-3/TRBV12-4|TRBJ1-1|.
TGTGCCAGCAGTACCCAACAGGGCACTGAAGCTTTCTTT
CASSTQQGTEAFF
>many|TRBV7-2|TRBJ1-2|TRBD1
TGTGCCAGCAGCTTAAACACAGGGACAGGCGGCTACACCTTC
CASSLNTGTGGYTF
>many|TRBV7-2|TRBJ1-2|TRBD1
TGTGCCAGCACCCGGACAGGGGGCGCCAGCTATGGCTACACCTTC
CASTRTGGASYGYTF
>.|TRBV10-3|TRBJ2-7|.
TGTGCCATCAGTGAGACCTTCCACGAGCAGTACTTC
CAISETFHEQYF
>many|TRBV30|TRBJ1-1|TRBD1
TGTGCCTGGAATCAGGGGGTAAACACTGAAGCTTTCTTT
CAWNQGVNTEAFF
>.|TRBV7-9|TRBJ2-1|.
TGTGCCAGCAGCTTGGGGCGGGGTTCGGGTGAGCAGTTCTTC
CASSLGRGSGEQFF
>.|TRBV2|TRBJ2-1|.
TGTGCCAGCAGGGCGCCCAGCTCCTACAATGAGCAGTTCTTC
CASRAPSSYNEQFF
>.|TRBV28|TRBJ2-1|TRBD2
TGTGCCAGCAGTCTCCACTTAGCGGGTCACAATGAGCAGTTCTTC
CASSLHLAGHNEQFF
>.|TRBV19|TRBJ1-5|.
TGTGCCAGTAGCAGAGGGAGGAATCAGCCCCAGCATTTT
CASSRGRNQPQHF
>.|TRBV20-1|TRBJ2-3|TRBD2
TGCAGTGCTAACGGACTAGCGGGAGTGACAGATACGCAGTATTTT
CSANGLAGVTDTQYF
>many|TRBV11-2|TRBJ1-2|TRBD1
TGTGCCAGCAGCTTAGGGAGACAGGGCTACTATGGCTACACCTTC
CASSLGRQGYYGYTF
>.|TRBV5-1|TRBJ2-1|TRBD2
TGCGCCAGCAGCTCCCCCACTAGCGGGAGATTAAATGAGCAGTTCTTC
CASSSPTSGRLNEQFF
>many|TRBV9|TRBJ2-5|TRBD1
TGTGCCAGCAGCTCCGGGACAGTCCAAGAGACCCAGTACTTC
CASSSGTVQETQYF
>few|TRBV15|TRBJ2-5|TRBD1
TGTGCCACCAGCCCGGGACAGGGGGCGCGAGAGACCCAGTACTTC
CATSPGQGARETQYF
>many|TRBV12-3/TRBV12-4|TRBJ2-7|TRBD2
TGTGCCAGCAGCCTGGGACTAGCGGTAGGCTACGAGCAGTACTTC
CASSLGLAVGYEQYF
>few|TRBV18|TRBJ1-2|TRBD1
TGTGCCAGCTCACCACCGGGGACAGGGGAATATGGCTACACCTTC
CASSPPGTGEYGYTF
>few|TRBV7-9|TRBJ1-2|.
TGTGCCAGCAGCGATGGAGACATCTATGGCTACACCTTC
CASSDGDIYGYTF
>many|TRBV15|TRBJ2-7|TRBD1
TGTGCCACCAGCAGCAGGACAGGGTCCTACGAGCAGTACTTC
CATSSRTGSYEQYF
>once|TRBV11-3|TRBJ2-1|TRBD2
TGTGCCAGCAGCTTAGGTAGCGGGACGAATGAGCAGTTCTTC
CASSLGSGTNEQFF
>.|TRBV18|TRBJ2-7|.
TGTGCCAGCTCACCATCGGGCGAGTACGAGCAGTACTTC
CASSPSGEYEQYF
>few|TRBV11-1|TRBJ2-7|.
TGTGCCAGCAGCTCCCCCCTGGGTAACTACGAGCAGTACTTC
CASSSPLGNYEQYF
>many|TRBV11-2|TRBJ2-7|.
TGTGCCAGCAGCTTCGTCGGGACAACCTACGAGCAGTACTTC
CASSFVGTTYEQYF
>.|TRBV28|TRBJ2-1|TRBD1
TGTGCCAGCACTACCGACGGGACAGGGAGTTGGGATGAGCAGTTCTTC
CASTTDGTGSWDEQFF
>.|TRBV9|TRBJ1-5|.
TGTGCCAGCAGCGCAGGGTATAGACAGCCCCAGCATTTT
CASSAGYRQPQHF
>many|TRBV7-3|TRBJ1-1|.
TGTGCCAGCAGCTTAAGTGGGACGGGGAGCACTGAAGCTTTCTTT
CASSLSGTGSTEAFF
>few|TRBV5-1|TRBJ1-1|TRBD1
TGCGCCAGCCACCCAGGGGGCTTCAATTCTGAAGCTTTCTTT
CASHPGGFNSEAFF
>few|TRBV9|TRBJ2-3|.
TGTGCCAGCAGCCCGAGGGGGGGGGACTCCACAGATACGCAGTATTTT
CASSPRGGDSTDTQYF